The 14 T cell receptor beta chains presented below share a single source sample, sequenced in a study of shared clonotypes between healthy human individuals. Libraries were prepared by immunoSEQ multiplex PCR; TCRdb keeps only in-frame clonotypes and omits some of them. The sample records 470,000 or so clones, approximately 78% being singletons. Material for sequencing was PBMCs. The receptors shown here come from a woman between 40 and 55 years old in good health. Some clones in this sample may be carry-over from other donors' samples.

V usage is TRBV5-1 and J usage is TRBJ1-4, with D tentatively TRBD1 (6 bases). Germline V gene sequence: CDR1 SGHRS, CDR2 YFSETQ. The CDR3 is 16 residues long. Trimming took off 3 bases at V and 0 bases at J, with 12 bases between the two ends. The CDR3 protein is CASSSSGAPTNEKLFF. The CDR3 DNA sequence: TGCGCCAGCAGCTCCTCAGGGGCTCCAACTAATGAAAAACTGTTTTTT.

For this clone: At the DNA level, this CDR3 is encoded by other sequences in the same sample as well. This rearrangement joins TRBV5-1 to TRBJ1-1; 7 positions agree with TRBD1. The CDR3 consists of 14 residues. The V gene end was trimmed by 4 bases and the J gene end by 1 base; junction bases not matched to a gene: 4. Germline CDR1 and CDR2: SGHRS and YFSETQ. The CDR3 bases are TGCGCCAGCAGCAGGTCAGGGGGGAACACTGAAGCTTTCTTT. This translates into CASSRSGGNTEAFF.

V usage is TRBV2 and J usage is TRBJ2-1; 10 nucleotides line up with TRBD2. The V gene's germline CDR1 is SNHLY and CDR2 FYNNEI. There are 14 residues in the CDR3. V shed 5 bases and J 6 bases; nucleotides not matched to a gene: 4. The CDR3 sequence: CASSPGLAVNEQFF. The DNA of the CDR3 is TGTGCCAGCAGTCCTGGACTAGCGGTCAATGAGCAGTTCTTC.

This sequence joins TRBV2 and TRBJ2-5, with TRBD2 as a possible D gene (6 bases). Germline values: CDR1 SNHLY, CDR2 FYNNEI. V was shortened by 8 bases and J by 3 bases, with 13 bases between the two germline ends. This CDR3 is built from 13 residues. CDR3 protein: CASSGEAEETQYF. CDR3 nucleotides: TGTGCCAGCTCGGGGGAAGCCGAAGAGACCCAGTACTTC. The full variable domain, its missing parts supplied by reference TRBV2 and TRBJ2-5, is EPEVTQTPSHQVTQMGQEVILRCVPISNHLYFYWYRQILGQKVEFLVSFYNNEISEKSEIFDDQFSVERPDGSNFTLKIRSTKLEDSAMYFCASSGEAEETQYFGPGTRLLVL.

CDR3 amino acids: CASSFTGTPGDEAFF. CDR3 in DNA: TGTGCCAGCAGCTTTACCGGGACCCCCGGAGATGAAGCTTTCTTT. The V and J genes are TRBV7-9 and TRBJ1-1; D may be TRBD1 (5 bases). This CDR3 region has 15 residues. CDR1 and CDR2 from the germline V gene are SEHNR and FQNEAQ (reference sequence). The ends were cut back, 3 bases at V and 7 bases at J, with 18 bases in the middle.

This clone turned up a few times. The chain joins TRBV10-3 to TRBJ2-5; D call uncertain. The CDR3 totals 11 residues. Trimming pared 9 bases from V and 3 bases from J, leaving 8 bases between. Germline assignment: CDR1 ENHRY and CDR2 SYGVKD. This chain's CDR3 is CAMPSKETQYF. The CDR3, as DNA: TGTGCCATGCCGTCTAAAGAGACCCAGTACTTC.

The V call is TRBV6-5, the J call TRBJ1-1; TRBD1 might be the D (6 bases). The CDR3 consists of 15 residues. Trimming cost V 0 bases and J 5 bases, with 13 bases left between them. The germline CDR1 and CDR2 sequences are MNHEY and SVGAGI. The CDR3 region is CASSYSTGGRTEAFF. The CDR3 coding sequence is TGTGCCAGCAGTTACTCGACCGGGGGGCGGACTGAAGCTTTCTTT.

The chain combines TRBV19 with TRBJ1-1; 11 bases are a match to TRBD1. The ends lost 3 bases at V and 6 bases at J; junction bases unmatched: 3. Germline CDR1 and CDR2: LNHDA and SQIVND (reference sequence). The CDR3 has 14 amino acids. As DNA, the CDR3 is TGTGCCAGTAGTATCCTGGGACAGGGGGCTGAAGCTTTCTTT. Translating gives CASSILGQGAEAFF.

The J gene is TRBJ2-3, the V gene TRBV2, with 7 bases that match TRBD1. Per germline, CDR1 SNHLY and CDR2 FYNNEI. This CDR3 region has 15 residues. J gave up 4 bases and V 6 bases, and 10 bases lay outside the gene matches. The CDR3 spells CASSPFGQGADTQYF. The CDR3, as DNA: TGTGCCAGCAGCCCCTTCGGTCAGGGGGCAGATACGCAGTATTTT.

This clone has more than one count but fewer than ten. The rearrangement links TRBV29-1 to TRBJ1-1, with D tentatively TRBD1 (5 bases). V was trimmed by 6 bases and J by 6 bases, leaving 20 bases between them. Germline CDR1 reads SQVTM; CDR2 reads ANQGSEA. CDR3 length equals 14 residues. CDR3 bases: TGCAGCGTCTCCGGGGCCCCTGGTGGGGCTGAAGCTTTCTTT. Translating gives CSVSGAPGGAEAFF.

The J gene is TRBJ2-5, the V gene TRBV19, with 9 nucleotides matching TRBD2. Trimming cost V 5 bases and J 5 bases; bases outside gene matches: 6. The germline gives CDR1 LNHDA, CDR2 SQIVND (reference sequence). The length of the CDR3 is 14 residues. The CDR3 sequence: CASSGHSGSETQYF. The CDR3 region has the DNA TGTGCCAGTAGTGGGCATAGCGGGAGTGAGACCCAGTACTTC.

V gene TRBV30 combines with J gene TRBJ2-3; no clear D gene. CDR3 length: 10 residues. Trimming stripped 1 base from V and 7 bases from J, with 3 bases between. Germline CDR1 reads GTSNPN; CDR2 reads SVGIG (reference sequence). The CDR3 nucleotides are TGTGCCTGGAGTGGTCATACGCAGTATTTT. Its translation is CAWSGHTQYF.

CDR3: CASRKWGLAEKETQYF. CDR3 DNA sequence: TGTGCCAGCAGGAAGTGGGGACTAGCGGAAAAAGAGACCCAGTACTTC. The rearrangement links TRBV5-4 to TRBJ2-5, with 11 nucleotides matching TRBD2. V shed 5 bases, J shed 3 bases, and the junction held 9 bases outside the gene matches. CDR1 and CDR2 (germline): SGHNT, YYREEE (reference sequence). The length of the CDR3 is 16 residues.

The rearrangement uses TRBV6-5 and TRBJ1-4, with a possible D match to TRBD1 (5 bases). From germline, CDR1 is MNHEY and CDR2 SVGAGI. V was cut by 7 bases and J by 3 bases, with 9 bases left in between. This CDR3 is built from 13 residues. CDR3 region: CASMQGSNEKLFF. CDR3 coding DNA: TGTGCCAGCATGCAGGGCTCTAATGAAAAACTGTTTTTT.